The source of this T cell receptor (beta chain) is a study of blood T cell repertoires in COVID-19. Study in general: Sites in the United States, Italy and Spain provided acute and convalescent COVID-19 samples. Sample material is recorded as cDNA or gDNA derived from T cells, B-cell-depleted T cells, or PBMCs.

In the original processing: Nucleated cell counts were estimated from reference gene primer amplification. Measured with immunoSEQ multiplex PCR; TCRdb has only the in-frame clones, and not every one. V and J calls and clone size are given by that table; D and trimming were obtained from the DNA. The sample comprises some 53,000 clones, about nine tenths of which are singletons, and about 3.1% rests with the top ten. In germline, CDR1 is MNHEY, CDR2 SMNVEV (reference sequence). V dropped 6 bases and J dropped 3 bases, with 9 bases sitting between them. This CDR3 contains 12 residues. This chain uses TRBV27 with TRBJ2-7; D may be TRBD1 (5 bases). Sequenced material: peripheral blood. The TCR was taken from a human donor in a cohort sampled during active COVID-19. The CDR3 DNA is TGTGCCAGCAGGACAGTAGGCTACGAGCAGTACTTC. Translation gives CASRTVGYEQYF.